The T cell receptor (beta chain) described here comes from a study of blood T cell repertoires in COVID-19 (dated by TCRdb to the early 2020s). Describing the broader study: Collaborator samples came from the United States, Italy and Spain and covered acute and convalescent phases of COVID-19. The prospective study material was composed of cDNA or gDNA derived from T cells, B-cell-depleted T cells, or PBMCs. The dataset comprised deeply sampled blood TCRbeta repertoires from subjects exposed to, actively infected with, or recovered from COVID-19. A freely available public database, intended as a resource for researchers studying the immune response to SARS-CoV-2, is where the repertoires were released. The samples were drawn from the first 160 participants of the ongoing ImmuneRACE study and from about 1,200 subjects provided by 6 global collaborators. Sample metadata almost always included a de-identified subject ID, COVID-19 status, age in years and sex. Where HLA class I and class II types were available, the types were taken from metadata supplied by the sample provider, not from assay-based typing.

Overall study results and their limits: The amount of clinical and demographic metadata varied by source and participant and was provided uncurated.

The germline V gene encodes CDR1 KGHSY and CDR2 FQNENV. At the junction V is shortened by 0 bases and J by 4 bases, with 12 bases in between. The CDR3 holds 15 amino acids from the cysteine to the phenylalanine. Just CDR3 DNA is preserved here, 45 bases in frame from base 1. Participants in the prospective study were aged roughly 18 to 100 years, lived in 20 to 25 United States geographic areas, and enrolled through a virtual design. In the prospective study, cohorts were assigned on the basis of participant-reported clinical history obtained from a screening survey and a study questionnaire. A participant counted as exposed if, within 2 weeks of entering the study, that participant had been in contact with someone who had a PCR-confirmed or clinician-diagnosed COVID-19 case. In the prospective study, whole blood, serum and a nasopharyngeal or oropharyngeal swab were collected from each participant by mobile phlebotomists. Participants in the prospective study had the option to provide additional blood draws and questionnaires over a roughly 2-month period. Before DNA extraction, prospective study blood samples were shipped either frozen or at room temperature.

TCRbeta CDR3 regions were amplified from genomic DNA using the immunoSEQ Assay, a bias-controlled multiplex PCR. The authors' analysis ran thus. Nucleated cell counts per sample were estimated from amplification of reference gene primers within the assay. To quantify the absolute abundance of each unique TCRbeta CDR3 rearrangement, sequence reads were collapsed and filtered. For each sample, productive Simpson clonality was calculated by taking the square root of Simpson's diversity index across productive rearrangements. TCRdb's version of the immuneACCESS table is confined to in-frame rearrangements and falls short of the full clone set. An unresolved V gene accounts for under half of the shortfall where checked; the remainder is of unknown origin. The V and J calls and clone size are taken from that table; D and trimming were inferred from the DNA. This sample comprises some 240,000 clones, roughly 84% of them detected only once. The top ten clonotypes cover roughly 6.7% of the sample.

Points on this clone: It lacks a known antigen. Nothing much larger sits one base from this clone, and base qualities are not available.

Recombination connected TRBV16 to TRBJ1-2; the D gene identity is not certain. Sequencing was done on a sample of PBMCs or T cells enriched from blood (not recorded which). This receptor was obtained from a woman aged 50 to 60 who had been exposed to COVID-19. CDR3 loop: CASSQSNSILYGYTF. The DNA reads TGTGCCAGCAGCCAATCGAACAGCATTCTCTATGGCTACACCTTC.